This T cell receptor (beta chain) was captured by sequencing in a study of blood T cells in healthy people across ages. Study-level points and caveats: Conclusively comparing naive with antigen-experienced cells was impossible with unsorted PBMCs.

A word on this clonotype: Its antigen remains unknown.

Primers used in a second PCR of roughly 7 to 11 cycles were a sample-barcoded 5' primer and a J-beta primer mix. The authors tagged each cDNA molecule using a template-switch adaptor with 12 random nucleotides. No fewer than 3 million CDR3-containing paired-end reads came from each sample. TCRdb re-called the 5' RACE reads with MiXCR, one entry per CDR3 protein. The sample records about 680,000 distinct CDR3 sequences, approximately 50% being singletons. Germline CDR1 is MDHEN and CDR2 is SYDVKM. Trimming took off 7 bases at V and 3 bases at J, with 19 bases between the two ends. The CDR3 contains 15 residues.

The genes are TRBV28 and TRBJ2-7; unclear D gene. What was sequenced was blood. The receptor's source is a woman aged 55-69 years in good health. This CDR3 reads CASTPWGSLFYEQYF. In nucleotides, the CDR3 is TGTGCCAGCACCCCCTGGGGTTCCCTATTCTACGAGCAGTACTTC.